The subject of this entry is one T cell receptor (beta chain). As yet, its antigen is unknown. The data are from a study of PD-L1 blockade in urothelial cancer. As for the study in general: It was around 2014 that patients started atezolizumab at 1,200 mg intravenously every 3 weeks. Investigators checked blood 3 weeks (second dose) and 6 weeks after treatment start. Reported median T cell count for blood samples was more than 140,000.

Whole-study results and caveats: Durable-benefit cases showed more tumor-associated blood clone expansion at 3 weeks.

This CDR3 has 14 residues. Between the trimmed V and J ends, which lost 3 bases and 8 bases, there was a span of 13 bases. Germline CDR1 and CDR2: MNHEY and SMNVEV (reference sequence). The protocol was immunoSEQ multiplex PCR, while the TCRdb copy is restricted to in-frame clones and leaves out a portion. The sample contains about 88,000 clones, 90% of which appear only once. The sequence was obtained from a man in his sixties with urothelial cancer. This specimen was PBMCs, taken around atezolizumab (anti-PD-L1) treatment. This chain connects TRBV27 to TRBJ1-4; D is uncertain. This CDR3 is CASSFLGVSEKLFF. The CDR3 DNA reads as TGTGCCAGCAGTTTTCTCGGTGTTTCCGAAAAACTGTTTTTT. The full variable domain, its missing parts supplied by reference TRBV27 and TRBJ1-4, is EAQVTQNPRYLITVTGKKLTVTCSQNMNHEYMSWYRQDPGLGLRQIYYSMNVEVTDKGDVPEGYKVSRKEKRNFPLILESPSPNQTSLYFCASSFLGVSEKLFFGSGTQLSVL.